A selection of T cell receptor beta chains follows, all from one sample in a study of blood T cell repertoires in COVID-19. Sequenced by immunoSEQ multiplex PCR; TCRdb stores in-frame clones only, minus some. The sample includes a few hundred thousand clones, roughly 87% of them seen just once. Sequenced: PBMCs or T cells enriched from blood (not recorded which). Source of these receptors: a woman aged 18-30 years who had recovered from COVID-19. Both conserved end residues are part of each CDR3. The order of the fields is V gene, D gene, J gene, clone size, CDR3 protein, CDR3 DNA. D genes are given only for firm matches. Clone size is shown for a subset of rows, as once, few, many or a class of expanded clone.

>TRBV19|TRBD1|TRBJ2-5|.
CASSQGAWETQYF
TGTGCCAGTAGCCAGGGGGCTTGGGAGACCCAGTACTTC
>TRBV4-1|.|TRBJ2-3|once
CASSQEGAAVHTDTQYF
TGCGCCAGCAGCCAAGAAGGAGCCGCAGTCCACACAGATACGCAGTATTTT
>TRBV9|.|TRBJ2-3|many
CASSVSVSTDTQYF
TGTGCCAGCAGCGTATCTGTTAGCACAGATACGCAGTATTTT
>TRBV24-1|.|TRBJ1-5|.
CATSDNLGGPGNQPQHF
TGTGCCACCAGTGACAATCTGGGGGGGCCGGGCAATCAGCCCCAGCATTTT
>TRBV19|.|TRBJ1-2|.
CASRSGVDGYTF
TGTGCCAGTAGATCCGGGGTGGATGGCTACACCTTC
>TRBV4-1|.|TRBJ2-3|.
CASSQSRLDTQYF
TGCGCCAGCAGCCAAAGTCGACTTGATACGCAGTATTTT
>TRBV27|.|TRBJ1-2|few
CASSLGQGNGYTF
TGTGCCAGCAGTTTAGGGCAGGGTAATGGCTACACCTTC
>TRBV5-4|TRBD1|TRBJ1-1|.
CASTKTGANTEAFF
TGTGCCAGCACGAAGACAGGGGCGAACACTGAAGCTTTCTTT
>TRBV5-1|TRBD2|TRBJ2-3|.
CASSLVDPGLAGGSTDTQYF
TGCGCCAGCAGCTTGGTGGATCCGGGACTAGCGGGAGGGAGTACAGATACGCAGTATTTT
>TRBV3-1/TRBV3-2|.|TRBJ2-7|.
CASRGGLGEQYF
TGTGCCAGCCGCGGAGGGCTAGGCGAGCAGTACTTC
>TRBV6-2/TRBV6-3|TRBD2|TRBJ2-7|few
CASSYLAGSYEQYF
TGTGCCAGCAGTTACCTAGCGGGATCCTACGAGCAGTACTTC
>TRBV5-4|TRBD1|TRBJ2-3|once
CASSSQQGDRNTQYF
TGTGCCAGCAGCTCGCAACAGGGGGATCGAAATACGCAGTATTTT
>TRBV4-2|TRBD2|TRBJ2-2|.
CASSPLAGGGAGELFF
TGTGCCAGCAGCCCCCTGGCGGGGGGCGGGGCCGGGGAGCTGTTTTTT
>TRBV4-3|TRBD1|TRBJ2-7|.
CASSPAWTGGFNEQYF
TGCGCCAGCAGCCCTGCCTGGACAGGGGGCTTCAACGAGCAGTACTTC
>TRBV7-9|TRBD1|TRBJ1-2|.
CASSFGGGQPLHGYTF
TGTGCCAGCAGCTTCGGAGGGGGCCAGCCCCTACATGGCTACACCTTC
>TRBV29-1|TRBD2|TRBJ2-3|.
CSAHGGGKKGGTDTQYF
TGCAGCGCCCACGGCGGGGGAAAAAAGGGAGGCACAGATACGCAGTATTTT
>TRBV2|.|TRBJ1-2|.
CASSLRQPQRYTF
TGTGCCAGCAGTCTCCGACAGCCACAACGCTACACCTTC
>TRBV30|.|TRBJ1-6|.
CAWSPLRNSPLHF
TGTGCCTGGAGCCCTCTGAGGAATTCACCCCTCCACTTT
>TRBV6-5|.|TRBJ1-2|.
CASSPNQGVYGYTF
TGTGCCAGCAGCCCCAATCAGGGTGTCTATGGCTACACCTTC
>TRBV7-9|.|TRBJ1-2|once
CASSLIGWEDGYTF
TGTGCCAGCAGCTTAATCGGCTGGGAGGATGGCTACACCTTC
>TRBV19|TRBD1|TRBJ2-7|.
CASKSQGAKNEQYF
TGTGCCAGTAAGAGTCAGGGGGCGAAGAACGAGCAGTACTTC
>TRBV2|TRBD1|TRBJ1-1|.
CASSRGPGTEAFF
TGTGCCAGCAGTAGGGGGCCTGGGACTGAAGCTTTCTTT
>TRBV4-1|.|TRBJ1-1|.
CASSQDGAGGMNTEAFF
TGCGCCAGCAGCCAAGATGGTGCTGGGGGGATGAACACTGAAGCTTTCTTT
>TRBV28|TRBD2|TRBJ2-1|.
CASSTHLAGVDQFF
TGTGCCAGCAGCACCCATCTAGCGGGAGTCGATCAGTTCTTC
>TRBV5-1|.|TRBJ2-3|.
CASSSPGDTQYF
TGCGCCAGCAGCTCACCGGGAGATACGCAGTATTTT
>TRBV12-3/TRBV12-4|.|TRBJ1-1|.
CASSLMGLGEAFF
TGTGCCAGCAGTTTAATGGGACTCGGCGAAGCTTTCTTT
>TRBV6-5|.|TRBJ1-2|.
CASSLQGPNYGYTF
TGTGCCAGCAGTCTCCAGGGCCCCAACTATGGCTACACCTTC
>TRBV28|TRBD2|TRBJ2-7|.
CASGGSRGRRAGGPFYEQYF
TGTGCCAGCGGAGGCTCCAGGGGGCGTCGAGCGGGAGGGCCATTCTACGAGCAGTACTTC
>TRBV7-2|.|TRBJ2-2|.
CASSPGQIGELFF
TGTGCCAGCAGCCCCGGACAGATCGGGGAGCTGTTTTTT
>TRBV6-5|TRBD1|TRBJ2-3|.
CASSYQTGGMDTQYF
TGTGCCAGCTCCTACCAGACAGGGGGAATGGATACGCAGTATTTT
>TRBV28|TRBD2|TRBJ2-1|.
CASSTSGSSYNEQFF
TGTGCCAGCAGCACTAGCGGGAGCTCCTACAATGAGCAGTTCTTC
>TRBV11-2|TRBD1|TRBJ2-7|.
CASSLDHGTGTIEQYF
TGTGCCAGCAGCTTAGATCATGGGACAGGGACCATCGAGCAGTACTTC
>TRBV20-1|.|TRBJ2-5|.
CSASHRILQETQYF
TGCAGTGCCAGTCACCGTATACTCCAAGAGACCCAGTACTTC
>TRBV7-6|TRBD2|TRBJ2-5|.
CASSLRGLVLDF
TGTGCCAGCAGCTTAAGGGGACTAGTTCTGGACTTC
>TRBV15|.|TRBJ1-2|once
CATSRDLVTGGYGYTF
TGTGCCACCAGCAGAGATCTCGTGACAGGAGGATATGGCTACACCTTC
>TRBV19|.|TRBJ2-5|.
CASSIRAGQETQYF
TGTGCCAGTAGTATCAGGGCGGGACAAGAGACCCAGTACTTC
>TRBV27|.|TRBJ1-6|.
CASSFYVSYNSPLHF
TGTGCCAGCAGTTTCTACGTCTCCTATAATTCACCCCTCCACTTT
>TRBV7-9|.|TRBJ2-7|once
CASSFLEGAYEQYF
TGTGCCAGCAGCTTTCTTGAGGGGGCCTACGAGCAGTACTTC
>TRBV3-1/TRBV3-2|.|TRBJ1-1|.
CASSQDGQPNTEAFF
TGTGCCAGCAGCCAAGATGGGCAGCCTAACACTGAAGCTTTCTTT
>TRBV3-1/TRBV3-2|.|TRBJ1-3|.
CASSQAPGNTIYF
TGTGCCAGCAGCCAAGCTCCTGGAAACACCATATATTTT
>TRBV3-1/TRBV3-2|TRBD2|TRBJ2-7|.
CASSQEGLAGNYEQYF
TGTGCCAGCAGCCAGGAGGGACTAGCGGGGAACTACGAGCAGTACTTC
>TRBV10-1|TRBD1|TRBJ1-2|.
CASKGVLREAGTGQGAWTYGYTF
TGCGCCAGCAAAGGAGTCCTTCGAGAGGCCGGCACGGGACAGGGGGCCTGGACCTATGGCTACACCTTC
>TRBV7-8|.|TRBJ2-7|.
CASSLAEYEQYF
TGTGCCAGCAGCTTAGCAGAGTACGAGCAGTACTTC
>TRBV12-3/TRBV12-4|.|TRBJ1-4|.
CASSSYEKLFF
TGTGCCAGCAGTAGCTATGAAAAACTGTTTTTT
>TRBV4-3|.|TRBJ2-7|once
CASSLDPTGSTYEQYF
TGCGCCAGCAGCCTGGATCCCACAGGGAGTACCTACGAGCAGTACTTC
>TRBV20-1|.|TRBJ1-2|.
CSASRQGPDGYTF
TGCAGTGCTAGTAGGCAGGGCCCTGACGGCTACACCTTC